The count of the clone carrying this T cell receptor (beta chain) is one. Treatment: randomized to nivolumab then ipilimumab (arm A) or the reverse (arm B). This record belongs to a study of sequential checkpoint blockade in melanoma. About the research overall: After both sequences, patients received maintenance nivolumab.

Assay used: immunoSEQ multiplex PCR; TCRdb lists only in-frame clones, some missing. Altogether roughly 16,000 clones are present, around 80% being singletons, with the ten largest covering approximately 12%. This CDR3 is 13 amino acids long. CDR1 is MGHRA and CDR2 is YSYEKL in the germline V gene. Deletions cut 4 bases from V and 6 bases from J, with 13 bases between. The TCR comes from a human donor with melanoma. Sequenced here: CD8+ T cells sorted from blood (inferred from file names), sampled from a patient given nivolumab and ipilimumab in sequence. The rearrangement links TRBV4-1 to TRBJ2-7; tentatively, D is TRBD1 (6 bases). The CDR3 nucleotides read TGCGCCAGCAGCCCCCCAGGGGCGGGCGAGCAGTACTTC. This encodes CASSPPGAGEQYF.